The present TCR beta chain was sequenced within a study of blood T cell repertoires in COVID-19. The overall study: The United States, Italy and Spain provided the acute and convalescent COVID-19 samples. PBMCs, B-cell-depleted T cells, or T cells were the source of the cDNA or gDNA that made up the material.

Recruited during active infection, patients (from Seattle) were subsequently followed longitudinally. Study processing details: Reference gene primer amplification yielded estimated nucleated cell counts. Assay: immunoSEQ multiplex PCR; the TCRdb copy retains only in-frame clones and omits some. The V and J calls and clone size come from that table; D and trimming were worked out from the DNA. The table shows approximately 180,000 clones, with more than 75% occurring only once. The TCR originated in a person aged 70 to 79 with COVID-19, enrolled during active disease. Sequenced sample: peripheral blood.

The DNA for the CDR3 is TGTGCCAGCAGTGCAACCGGGACAGGGGTCGATCAGCCCCAGCATTTT. Protein sequence: CASSATGTGVDQPQHF. The rearrangement uses TRBV28 and TRBJ1-5; 10 bases are shared with TRBD1. CDR1 is MDHEN and CDR2 is SYDVKM in the germline V gene. CDR3 length: 16 amino acids. Trimming at V came to 5 bases and at J to 5 bases, leaving 9 bases not matched to a gene.